One sample yielded the 12 T cell receptor delta chains listed below, sequenced in a study of gamma-delta T cells after stem cell transplantation. TCRdb reanalysed the RT-PCR reads with CATT. The table lists approximately 1,300 delta-chain clones, approximately 2.7% of them singletons. Input material: gamma-delta T cells. These TCRs come from a human donor. It is not recorded whose cells these are; they may come from a transplant donor.

This clone was observed a few times. TCRdb records a much larger clone's protein for this DNA, with a difference at residue 8 that likely arises from a read error; the protein given is the translation of the DNA. The chain couples TRDV2 to TRDJ1; 8 nucleotides align to TRDD3. Looked up from germline, CDR1 is GEAIGNYY and CDR2 is EKD. CDR3 size: 17 residues. Germline trimming cut 0 bases from V and 1 base from J; bases unmatched to any gene: 9. As DNA, the CDR3 is TGTGCCTGTGACACCGCGGAACCACTGGGGGCCACCGATAAACTCATCTTT. This translates into CACDTAEPLGATDKLIF.

This clone was counted only a few times. The genes are TRDV2 and TRDJ1; 13 nucleotides match TRDD3. The CDR3 consists of 24 residues. Germline CDR1 and CDR2: GEAIGNYY and EKD. J lost 0 bases, V lost 0 bases, and 24 bases had no gene match. CDR3 sequence reads: CACDTVGGLGDTGTALLYTDKLIF. The CDR3 DNA sequence: TGTGCCTGTGACACCGTCGGTGGACTGGGGGATACGGGGACGGCCTTACTGTACACCGATAAACTCATCTTT.

This clone ranks as medium-sized. A read error is the likely source, as a far larger clone sits one nucleotide away. The V gene is TRDV2, the J gene TRDJ3; 9 nucleotides line up with TRDD3. The V and J ends lost 0 bases and 8 bases, in that order; junction bases with no gene match: 4. There are 16 residues in the CDR3. Germline V gene lookup returns CDR1 GEAIGNYY and CDR2 EKD. The DNA of the CDR3 is TGTGCCTGTGACACCGTACTGGGGGAGTACACCCGACAGATGTTTTTC. It specifies CACDTVLGEYTRQMFF.

This clone has a handful of counts. A read error likely explains why the TCRdb protein, taken from a much larger clone, differs from this DNA's translation at residue 10; the protein shown is translated from the DNA. The chain recombines TRDV2 with TRDJ1; 8 positions match TRDD3. This CDR3 has 18 residues. V was pared by 0 bases and J by 3 bases, with 14 bases of the junction left unmatched. The germline gives CDR1 GEAIGNYY, CDR2 EKD. For the CDR3, the DNA is TGTGCCTGTGACACCGTTGGGTGGGGGATGCTGGAGGCCGATAAACTCATCTTT. Residues: CACDTVGWGMLEADKLIF.

Concerning this clone: TCRdb's protein, taken from a much larger clone, differs from this DNA's translation at residue 6, likely owing to a read error; the protein displayed comes from the DNA. The CDR3 DNA reads TGTGCCTGTGACACCGCGGGAGAGTACACCGATAAACTCATCTTT. Protein product: CACDTAGEYTDKLIF. The chain uses TRDV2 and TRDJ1; D call uncertain. Germline V gene data show CDR1 as GEAIGNYY and CDR2 as EKD. CDR3 length equals 15 residues. Trimming stripped 0 bases from V and 0 bases from J, with 10 bases between.

In regard to this clone: TCRdb lists the protein of a much larger clone for this DNA, which differs at residue 10, so this is likely a read error; the protein given here is translated from the DNA itself. The chain has TRDV2 and TRDJ1; possible D gene TRDD3, 6 bases. Germline V CDR1 and CDR2: GEAIGNYY, EKD. There are 19 residues in the CDR3. The V end was cut by 0 bases, the J end by 5 bases, with 27 bases between. CDR3 DNA sequence: TGTGCCTGTGACACCGTTTTCGGGGGCAGACGGGGGAACCGGGATAAACTCATCTTT. Its translation is CACDTVFGGRRGNRDKLIF.

This clone was detected a few times. The protein given by TCRdb reflects a much larger clone and differs at residue 6 from this DNA's translation, likely from a read error; the protein shown is the DNA's translation. This chain uses TRDV2 with TRDJ3, with a weak D call TRDD3 (6 bases). Trimming removed 2 bases at V and 2 bases at J, with 15 bases between. Germline loops: CDR1 GEAIGNYY, CDR2 EKD. The CDR3 spans 18 residues. DNA of the CDR3: TGTGCCTGTGACAGCCGGGGGAACGACCCCTGGGACACCCGACAGATGTTTTTC. Its protein product is CACDSRGNDPWDTRQMFF.

Details on this clone: The protein that TCRdb holds for this DNA derives from a much larger clone and differs from the translated DNA at residue 4, which likely indicates a read error; the protein shown here is translated from the DNA. The chain joins TRDV2 to TRDJ1; 13 bases are shared with TRDD3. This CDR3 is built from 18 residues. Germline lookup yields CDR1 GEAIGNYY and CDR2 EKD. CDR3 residues: CACNTVLGDTRYTDKLIF. The CDR3 DNA is TGTGCCTGTAACACCGTACTGGGGGATACGAGATACACCGATAAACTCATCTTT.

This clone is deemed large (0.1 to 1%). In the same sample, other DNA sequences code for this CDR3. The V and J genes are TRDV2 and TRDJ3; 8 bases are a match to TRDD3. With 1 base clipped from V and 0 bases from J, the junction kept 13 bases outside the gene matches. CDR3 length: 21 amino acids. Germline CDR1 is GEAIGNYY and CDR2 is EKD. The CDR3 nucleotides read TGTGCCTGTGACACGAGCGGTACTGGGGGGTCTAGCTCCTGGGACACCCGACAGATGTTTTTC. It yields the protein CACDTSGTGGSSSWDTRQMFF.

Details on this clone: The protein that TCRdb holds for this DNA derives from a much larger clone and differs from the translated DNA at residue 12, which likely indicates a read error; the protein shown here is translated from the DNA. The chain is built from TRDV2 and TRDJ1; D gene ambiguous. V gave up 2 bases and J gave up 3 bases, with 21 bases separating them. The CDR3 is made up of 17 amino acids. The germline CDR1 and CDR2 sequences are GEAIGNYY and EKD. This chain's CDR3 is CACDILPGRAHADKLIF. DNA for the CDR3: TGTGCCTGTGACATCCTGCCCGGTCGGGCCCACGCCGATAAACTCATCTTT.

This clone is labeled medium-sized. This is likely an artifact of a read error, given a far larger clone one base away. The V call is TRDV2, the J call TRDJ1; D is possibly TRDD2 (5 bases). This CDR3 comprises 17 residues. CDR1 and CDR2 (germline): GEAIGNYY, EKD. Trimming took off 0 bases at V and 0 bases at J, with 16 bases between the two ends. In DNA, the CDR3 is TGTGCCTGTGACACCGCGGGGCCTTCTTCTTACACCGATAAACTCATCTTT. Translated: CACDTAGPSSYTDKLIF.

This clone turned up a few times. A read error is likely here: a far larger clone is one base away. The chain employs TRDV2 and TRDJ1; the D gene is possibly TRDD3 (6 bases). This CDR3 is 19 amino acids long. Germline V gene sequence: CDR1 GEAIGNYY, CDR2 EKD. The chain's CDR3 is CACGTVFGGGRGNRDKLIF. The DNA for the CDR3 is TGTGCCTGTGGCACCGTTTTCGGGGGCGGACGGGGGAACCGGGATAAACTCATCTTT.